Here is one T cell receptor beta chain with its context. Its target antigen remains unknown. No base qualities exist here, and no much larger clone lies one base off it. This sample is part of a study of T-cell reconstitution after alpha-beta-depleted transplantation in children (dated by TCRdb to about 2016). Regarding the study in general: The study quantitatively tracked T-cell immune reconstitution after TCRalphabeta/CD19-depleted allogeneic hematopoietic cell transplantation in children using TCR repertoire profiling. Summary of the overall study and its limitations: In some patients, the high TCRbeta diversity seen at day 60 was put down to recipient T cells and intrathymic progenitors that had survived conditioning. Over subsequent months, a decline in hyperexpanded clone frequencies was noted, and after one year, T-cell counts and TCRbeta diversity were mostly ascribed to newly produced T cells. The apparently early recovery of alphabetaT-cell counts about two months after transplant reportedly depended on only several hundred rapidly expanded clones that came from non-depleted graft cells.

Receptor libraries were prepared by PCR. Sequencing was performed on an Illumina HiSeq 2500. TCR library preparation used molecular barcoding, with unique molecular identifiers applied to normalize quantification of the TCRbeta repertoire. The public sequencing data were trimmed at Q25 with fastp and processed into clonotypes with MiXCR by TCRdb, which kept only in-frame beta chains. When rows share a CDR3 protein, they turn into one entry using the most common DNA and genes. This sample has about 200,000 distinct CDR3 sequences in its table, and approximately 7% of those were observed once. Just over 5.5% of the sample is held by the ten biggest clonotypes. In the paper's terms, the treatment or condition label means: allogeneic hematopoietic cell transplantation with graft depleted of TCRalphabeta T cells and CD19 B cells. Transplant recipients were children who received TCRalphabeta/CD19-depleted allogeneic hematopoietic cell grafts.

Relative to germline, V is 4 bases shorter and J is 5 bases shorter, with 17 bases between their ends. There are 14 amino acids in the CDR3, from cysteine to phenylalanine inclusive. Only the CDR3 region is kept as DNA, spanning 42 bases read in frame from base 1. CDR1 DFQATT and CDR2 SNEGSKA were looked up in the germline V gene (reference sequence). The receptor chain draws on TRBV20-1 and TRBJ1-2; the D gene identity is not certain. The sequence derives from a boy aged 2 to 10 with acute lymphoblastic leukemia, due to receive a stem cell transplant. This material consisted of PBMCs, taken before TCRalphabeta/CD19-depleted stem cell transplant. The CDR3 protein: CSAMEGVRRYGYTF. At the DNA level, the sequence is TGCAGTGCTATGGAGGGTGTGCGGAGGTATGGCTACACCTTC.